This TCR beta chain stems from a study of shared T cell receptors in the human thymus. Germline CDR1 is SGHTA and CDR2 is FQGNSA. Trimming took 10 bases from V and 4 from J, leaving 13 bases between them. There are 13 residues in the CDR3. The table came from immunoSEQ multiplex PCR; TCRdb's copy has only in-frame clones and leaves some out. The table lists 640,000 or so clones, about 90% of them singletons. This clone was found once. These data are also associated with another study on human thymus T cells. According to that study: Donors were healthy Finnish babies undergoing corrective operations for congenital heart defects. Thymic samples were excised during corrective heart operations. Related studies noted strongly shared thymic repertoires across unrelated people.

This TCR was recovered from a boy under three years old with a congenital heart defect. Source material: thymocytes. The chain carries TRBV7-2 and TRBJ2-2; D ambiguous. In DNA, the CDR3 is TGTGCCACCCCGCTGACATTCACCGGGGAGCTGTTTTTT. Its protein product is CATPLTFTGELFF.